The clone carrying this T cell receptor (beta chain) was counted only a few times. The data were taken from a study of blood T cells in healthy people across ages. Through a sample-barcoded 5' primer and a J-beta primer mix, a second PCR was run for 7 to 11 cycles. From the 5' RACE reads, TCRdb called clonotypes with MiXCR, one entry per CDR3 protein. The table shows about 720,000 distinct CDR3 sequences, with just under 25% occurring only once. With V trimmed by 6 bases and J by 4 bases, 6 bases remained unmatched. CDR1 and CDR2 (germline): MNHEY, SVGEGT. This CDR3 has 14 amino acids. Peripheral blood samples of around 9.8 milliliters were drawn from each donor. In addition, the sample was reused for a study of T cells of mothers and their children.

Sequenced material: blood. V gene TRBV6-2 or TRBV6-3 combines with J gene TRBJ2-7; TRBD1 aligns across 10 bases. The sequence derives from a boy aged 10-17 years in good health. The CDR3 DNA reads TGTGCCAGCAGCCGGGACAGGGGCATGTACGAGCAGTACTTC. Translated, it gives CASSRDRGMYEQYF.